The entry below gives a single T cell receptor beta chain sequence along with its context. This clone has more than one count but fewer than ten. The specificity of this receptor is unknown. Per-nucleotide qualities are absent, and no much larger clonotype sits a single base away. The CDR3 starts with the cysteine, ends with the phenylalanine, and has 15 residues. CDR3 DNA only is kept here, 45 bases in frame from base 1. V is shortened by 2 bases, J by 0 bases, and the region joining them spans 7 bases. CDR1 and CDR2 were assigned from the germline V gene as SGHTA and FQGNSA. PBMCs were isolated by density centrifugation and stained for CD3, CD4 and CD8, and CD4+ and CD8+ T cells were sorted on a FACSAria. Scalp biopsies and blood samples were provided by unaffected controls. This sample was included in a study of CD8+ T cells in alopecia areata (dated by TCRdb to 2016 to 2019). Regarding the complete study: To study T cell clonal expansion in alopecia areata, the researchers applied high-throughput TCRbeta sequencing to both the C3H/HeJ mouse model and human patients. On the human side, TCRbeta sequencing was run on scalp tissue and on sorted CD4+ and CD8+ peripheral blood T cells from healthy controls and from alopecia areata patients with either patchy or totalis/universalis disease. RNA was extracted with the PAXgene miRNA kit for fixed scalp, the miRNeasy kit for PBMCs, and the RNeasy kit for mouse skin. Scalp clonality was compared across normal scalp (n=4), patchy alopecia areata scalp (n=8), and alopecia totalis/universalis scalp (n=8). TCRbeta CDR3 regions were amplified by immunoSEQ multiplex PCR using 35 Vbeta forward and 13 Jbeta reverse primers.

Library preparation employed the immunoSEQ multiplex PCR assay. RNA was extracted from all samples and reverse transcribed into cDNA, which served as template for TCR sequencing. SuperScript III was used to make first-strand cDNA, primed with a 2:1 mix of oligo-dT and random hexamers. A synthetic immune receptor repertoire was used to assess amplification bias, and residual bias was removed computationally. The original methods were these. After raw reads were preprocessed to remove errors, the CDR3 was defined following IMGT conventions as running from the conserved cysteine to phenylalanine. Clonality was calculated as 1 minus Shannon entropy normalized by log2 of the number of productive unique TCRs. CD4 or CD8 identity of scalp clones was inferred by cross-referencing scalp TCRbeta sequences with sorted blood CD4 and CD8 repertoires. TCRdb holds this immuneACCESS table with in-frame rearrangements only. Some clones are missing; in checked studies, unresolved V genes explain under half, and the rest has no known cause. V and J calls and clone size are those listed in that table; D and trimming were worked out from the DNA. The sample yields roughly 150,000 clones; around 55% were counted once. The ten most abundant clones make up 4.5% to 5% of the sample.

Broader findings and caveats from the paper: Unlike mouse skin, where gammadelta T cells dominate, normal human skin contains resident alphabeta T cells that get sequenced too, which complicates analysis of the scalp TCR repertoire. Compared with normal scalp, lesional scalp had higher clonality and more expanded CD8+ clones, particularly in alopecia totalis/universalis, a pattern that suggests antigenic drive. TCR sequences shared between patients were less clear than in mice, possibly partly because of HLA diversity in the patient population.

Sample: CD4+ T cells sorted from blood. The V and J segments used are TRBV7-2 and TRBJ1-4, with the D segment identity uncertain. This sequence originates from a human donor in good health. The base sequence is TGTGCCAGCAGCTTATTGTCTGCAACTAATGAAAAACTGTTTTTT. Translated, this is CASSLLSATNEKLFF.